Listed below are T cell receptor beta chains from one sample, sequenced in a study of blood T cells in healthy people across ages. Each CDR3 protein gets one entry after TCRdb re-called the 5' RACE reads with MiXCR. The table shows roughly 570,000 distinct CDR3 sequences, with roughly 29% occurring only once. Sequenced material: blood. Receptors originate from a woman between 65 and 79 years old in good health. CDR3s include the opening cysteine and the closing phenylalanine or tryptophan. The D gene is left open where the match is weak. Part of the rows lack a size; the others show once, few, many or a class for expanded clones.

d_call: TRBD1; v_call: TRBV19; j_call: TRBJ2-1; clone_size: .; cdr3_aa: CASMGQGGNEQFF; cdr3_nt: TGTGCCAGCATGGGACAGGGGGGGAATGAGCAGTTCTTC
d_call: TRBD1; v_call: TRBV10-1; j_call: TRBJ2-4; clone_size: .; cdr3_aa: CASSTDRENIQYF; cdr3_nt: TGCGCCAGCAGTACCGACAGGGAAAACATTCAGTACTTC
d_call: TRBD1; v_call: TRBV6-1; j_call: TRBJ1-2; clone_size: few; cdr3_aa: CASRNRGQEKGYTF; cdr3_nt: TGTGCCAGCAGAAACAGAGGACAGGAGAAAGGCTACACCTTC
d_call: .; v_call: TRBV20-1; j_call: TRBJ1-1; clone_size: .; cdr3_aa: CSASQANTEAFF; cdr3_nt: TGCAGTGCCTCACAGGCGAACACTGAAGCTTTCTTT
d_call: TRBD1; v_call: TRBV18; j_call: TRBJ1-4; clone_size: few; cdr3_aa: CASSSGQGAEKLFF; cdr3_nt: TGTGCCAGCTCAAGCGGACAGGGGGCGGAAAAACTGTTTTTT
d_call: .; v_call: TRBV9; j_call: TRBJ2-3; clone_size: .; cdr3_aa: CASSVSGGLTDTQYF; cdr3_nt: TGTGCCAGCAGCGTGAGTGGGGGCCTGACAGATACGCAGTATTTT
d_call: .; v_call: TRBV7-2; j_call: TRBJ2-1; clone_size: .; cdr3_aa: CASSFDSARNEQFF; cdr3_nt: TGTGCCAGCAGCTTTGACTCGGCGAGAAATGAGCAGTTCTTC
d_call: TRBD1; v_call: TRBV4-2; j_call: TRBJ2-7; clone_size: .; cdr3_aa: CASSQGRTGVNYEQYF; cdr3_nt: TGTGCCAGCAGCCAAGGACGGACAGGGGTTAACTACGAGCAGTACTTC
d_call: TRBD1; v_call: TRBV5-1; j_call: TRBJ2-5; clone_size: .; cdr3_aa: CASSLGGTGVSKEYF; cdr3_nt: TGCGCCAGCAGCTTGGGTGGGACAGGAGTCTCGAAGGAGTACTTC
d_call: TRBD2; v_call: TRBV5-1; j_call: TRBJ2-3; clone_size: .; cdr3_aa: CASSFSNRTGLAKDTQYF; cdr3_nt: TGCGCCAGCAGCTTTTCTAACAGAACGGGACTAGCGAAAGATACGCAGTATTTT
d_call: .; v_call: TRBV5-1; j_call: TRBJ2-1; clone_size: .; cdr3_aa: CASSLEAQRGEQFF; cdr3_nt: TGCGCCAGCAGCTTGGAGGCCCAGCGCGGTGAGCAGTTCTTC
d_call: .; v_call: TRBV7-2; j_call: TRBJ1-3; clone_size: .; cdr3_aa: CASSPTRGNTIYF; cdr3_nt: TGTGCCAGCAGCCCCACCAGGGGAAACACCATATATTTT
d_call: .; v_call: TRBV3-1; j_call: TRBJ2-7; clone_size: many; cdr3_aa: CASSQGVRCEQYF; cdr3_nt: TGTGCCAGCAGCCAAGGAGTTCGGTGCGAGCAGTACTTC
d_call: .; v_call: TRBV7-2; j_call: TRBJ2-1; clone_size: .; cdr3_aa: CASIRSQGGANEQFF; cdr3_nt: TGTGCCAGCATCAGATCCCAGGGGGGAGCCAATGAGCAGTTCTTC
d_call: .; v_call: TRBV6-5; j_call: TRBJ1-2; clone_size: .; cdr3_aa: CASSSVLTGGSYGYTF; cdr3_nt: TGTGCCAGCAGTTCCGTACTGACGGGGGGAAGCTATGGCTACACCTTC
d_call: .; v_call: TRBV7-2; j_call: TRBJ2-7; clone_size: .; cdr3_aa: CASSREVYEQYF; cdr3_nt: TGTGCCAGCAGCCGCGAGGTCTACGAGCAGTACTTC
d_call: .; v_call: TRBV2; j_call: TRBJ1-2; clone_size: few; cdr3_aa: CASSPDNRGYTF; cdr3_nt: TGTGCCAGCAGCCCCGACAACAGAGGCTACACCTTC
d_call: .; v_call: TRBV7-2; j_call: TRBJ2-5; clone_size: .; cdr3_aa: CASSFKYSSGPEYF; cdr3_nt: TGTGCCAGCAGCTTTAAGTACTCTTCGGGCCCCGAGTACTTC